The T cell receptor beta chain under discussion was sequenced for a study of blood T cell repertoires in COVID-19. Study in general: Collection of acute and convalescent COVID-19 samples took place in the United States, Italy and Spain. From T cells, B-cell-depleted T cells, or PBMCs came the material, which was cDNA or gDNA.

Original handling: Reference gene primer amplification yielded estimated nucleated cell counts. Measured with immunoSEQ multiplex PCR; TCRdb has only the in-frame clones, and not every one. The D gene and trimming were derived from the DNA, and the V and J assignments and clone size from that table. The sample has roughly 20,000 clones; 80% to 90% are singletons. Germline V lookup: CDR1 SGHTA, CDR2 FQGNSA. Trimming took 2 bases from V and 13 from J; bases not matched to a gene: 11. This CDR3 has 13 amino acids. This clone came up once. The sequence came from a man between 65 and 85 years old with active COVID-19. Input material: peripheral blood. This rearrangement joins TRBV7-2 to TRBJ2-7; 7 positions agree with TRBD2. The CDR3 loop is CASSLPQSGTKYF. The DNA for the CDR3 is TGTGCCAGCAGCTTACCCCAGTCCGGGACTAAATACTTC.